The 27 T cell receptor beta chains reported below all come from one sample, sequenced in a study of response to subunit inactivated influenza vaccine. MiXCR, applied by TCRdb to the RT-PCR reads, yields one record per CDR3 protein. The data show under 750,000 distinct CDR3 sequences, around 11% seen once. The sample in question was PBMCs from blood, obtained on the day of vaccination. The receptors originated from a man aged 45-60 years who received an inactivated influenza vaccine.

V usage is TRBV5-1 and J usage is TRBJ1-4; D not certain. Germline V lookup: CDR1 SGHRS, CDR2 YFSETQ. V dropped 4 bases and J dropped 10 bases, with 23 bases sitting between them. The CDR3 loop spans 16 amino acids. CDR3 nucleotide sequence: TGCGCCAGCAGCCTAACCGGGTCAACCCGTATCGGAAAACTGTTTTTT. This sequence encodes CASSLTGSTRIGKLFF.

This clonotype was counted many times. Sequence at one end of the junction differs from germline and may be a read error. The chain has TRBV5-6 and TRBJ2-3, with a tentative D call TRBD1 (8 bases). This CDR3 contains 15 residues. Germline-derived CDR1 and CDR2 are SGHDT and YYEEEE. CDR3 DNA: TGCGCCAGCAGCTCCACAGGGGGGGCCACAGATACGCAGTATTTT. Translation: CASSSTGGATDTQYF.

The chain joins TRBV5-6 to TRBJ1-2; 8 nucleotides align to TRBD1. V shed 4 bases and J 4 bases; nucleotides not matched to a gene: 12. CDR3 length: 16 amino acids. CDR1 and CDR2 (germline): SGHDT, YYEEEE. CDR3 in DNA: TGTGCCAGCAGCAGAACCGGGACAGGAGACGCCTATGGCTACACCTTC. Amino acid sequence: CASSRTGTGDAYGYTF.

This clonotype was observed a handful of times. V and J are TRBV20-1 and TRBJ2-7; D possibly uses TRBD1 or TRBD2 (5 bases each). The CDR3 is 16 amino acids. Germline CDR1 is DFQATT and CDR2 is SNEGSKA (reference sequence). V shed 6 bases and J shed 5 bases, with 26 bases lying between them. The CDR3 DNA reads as TGCAGTGCAACCCACCCGGGGCGGGCGCGGAGCCACGAGCAGTACTTC. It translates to CSATHPGRARSHEQYF.

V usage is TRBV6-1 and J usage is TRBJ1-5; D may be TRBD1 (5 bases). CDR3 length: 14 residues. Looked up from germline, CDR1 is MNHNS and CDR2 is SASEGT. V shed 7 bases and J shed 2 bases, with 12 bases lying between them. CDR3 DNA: TGTGCCAGCATATCGGGGGTCGGCAATCAGCCCCAGCATTTT. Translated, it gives CASISGVGNQPQHF.

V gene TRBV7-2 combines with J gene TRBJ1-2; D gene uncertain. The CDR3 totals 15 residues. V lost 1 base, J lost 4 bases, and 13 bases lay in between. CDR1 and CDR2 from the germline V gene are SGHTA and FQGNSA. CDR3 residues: CASSLVGSGGYGYTF. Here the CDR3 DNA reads TGTGCCAGCAGCTTAGTTGGTTCCGGCGGCTATGGCTACACCTTC. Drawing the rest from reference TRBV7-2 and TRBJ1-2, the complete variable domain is GAGVSQSPSNKVTEKGKDVELRCDPISGHTALYWYRQSLGQGLEFLIYFQGNSAPDKSGLPSDRFSAERTGGSVSTLTIQRTQQEDSAVYLCASSLVGSGGYGYTFGSGTRLTVV.

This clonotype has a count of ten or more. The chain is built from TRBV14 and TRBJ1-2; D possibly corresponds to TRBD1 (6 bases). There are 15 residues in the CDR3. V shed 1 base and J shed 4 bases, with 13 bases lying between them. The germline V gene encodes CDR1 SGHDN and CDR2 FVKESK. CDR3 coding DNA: TGTGCCAGCAGCCAAGGAACGGGGGCGAGCTATGGCTACACCTTC. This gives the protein CASSQGTGASYGYTF.

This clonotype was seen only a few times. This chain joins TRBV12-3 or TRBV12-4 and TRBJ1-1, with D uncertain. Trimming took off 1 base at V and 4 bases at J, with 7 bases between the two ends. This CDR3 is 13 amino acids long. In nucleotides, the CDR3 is TGTGCCAGCAGTTTAGAGCGGACCACTGAAGCTTTCTTT. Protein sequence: CASSLERTTEAFF.

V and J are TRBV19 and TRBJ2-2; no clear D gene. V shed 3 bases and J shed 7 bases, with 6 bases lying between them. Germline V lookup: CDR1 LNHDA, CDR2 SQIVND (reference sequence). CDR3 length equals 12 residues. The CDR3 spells CASSIRSGELFF. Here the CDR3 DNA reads TGTGCCAGTAGTATTCGGAGCGGGGAGCTGTTTTTT.

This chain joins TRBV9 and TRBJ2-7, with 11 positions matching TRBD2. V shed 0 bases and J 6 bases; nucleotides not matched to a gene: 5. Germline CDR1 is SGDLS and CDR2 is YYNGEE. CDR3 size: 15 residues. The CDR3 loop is CASSVGLAGQLEQYF. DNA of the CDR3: TGTGCCAGCAGCGTAGGACTAGCGGGACAGCTCGAGCAGTACTTC.

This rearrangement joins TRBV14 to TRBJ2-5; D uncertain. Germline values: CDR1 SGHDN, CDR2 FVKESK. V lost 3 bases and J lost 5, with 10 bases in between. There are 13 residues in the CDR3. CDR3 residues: CASSQLPSETQYF. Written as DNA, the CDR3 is TGTGCCAGCAGCCAGCTCCCTTCGGAGACCCAGTACTTC.

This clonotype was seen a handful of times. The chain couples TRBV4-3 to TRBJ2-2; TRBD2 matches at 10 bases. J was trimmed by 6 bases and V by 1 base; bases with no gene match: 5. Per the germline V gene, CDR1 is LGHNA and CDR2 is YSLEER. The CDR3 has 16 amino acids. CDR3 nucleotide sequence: TGCGCCAGCAGCCAAGGGACTAGCGGCGTGGCCGGGGAGCTGTTTTTT. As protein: CASSQGTSGVAGELFF.

The chain's CDR3 is CASSYGASGANVLTF. The CDR3 DNA follows: TGTGCCAGCAGTTACGGGGCTTCTGGGGCCAACGTCCTGACTTTC. V is TRBV6-2 or TRBV6-3 and J is TRBJ2-6, with a possible D match to TRBD1 (5 bases). Germline V gene lookup returns CDR1 MNHEY and CDR2 SVGEGT. Trimming took off 2 bases at V and 1 base at J, with 6 bases between the two ends. The CDR3 is made up of 15 amino acids.

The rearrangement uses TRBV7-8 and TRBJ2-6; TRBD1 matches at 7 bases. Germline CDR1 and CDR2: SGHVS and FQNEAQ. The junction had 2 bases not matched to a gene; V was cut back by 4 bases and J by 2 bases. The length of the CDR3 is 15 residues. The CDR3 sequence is CASSSTGPGANVLTF. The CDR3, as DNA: TGTGCCAGCAGCTCGACAGGGCCTGGGGCCAACGTCCTGACTTTC.

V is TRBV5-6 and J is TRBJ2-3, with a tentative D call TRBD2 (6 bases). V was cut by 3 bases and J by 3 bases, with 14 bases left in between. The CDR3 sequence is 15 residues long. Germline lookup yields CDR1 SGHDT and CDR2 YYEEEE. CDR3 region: CASSSAREFTDTQYF. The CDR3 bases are TGTGCCAGCAGCTCGGCCCGGGAGTTTACAGATACGCAGTATTTT.

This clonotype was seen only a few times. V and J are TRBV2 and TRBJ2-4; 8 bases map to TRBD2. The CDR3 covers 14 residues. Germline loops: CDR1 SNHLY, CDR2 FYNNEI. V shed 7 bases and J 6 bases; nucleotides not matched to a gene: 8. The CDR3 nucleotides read TGTGCCAGCAATGGCCTGGCGGGAGGAAACATTCAGTACTTC. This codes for CASNGLAGGNIQYF.

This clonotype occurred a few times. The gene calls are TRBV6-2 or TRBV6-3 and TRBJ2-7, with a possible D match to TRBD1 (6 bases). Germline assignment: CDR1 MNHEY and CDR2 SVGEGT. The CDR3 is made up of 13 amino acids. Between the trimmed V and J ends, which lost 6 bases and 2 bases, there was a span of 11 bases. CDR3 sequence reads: CASSRTEPYEQYF. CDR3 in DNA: TGTGCCAGCAGCCGGACAGAGCCCTACGAGCAGTACTTC.

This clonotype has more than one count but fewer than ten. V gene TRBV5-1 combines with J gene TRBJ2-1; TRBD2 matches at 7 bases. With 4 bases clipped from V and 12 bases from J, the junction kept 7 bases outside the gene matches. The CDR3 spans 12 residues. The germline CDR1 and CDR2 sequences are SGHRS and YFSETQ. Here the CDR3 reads CASSVEAGRQFF. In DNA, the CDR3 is TGCGCCAGCAGCGTAGAAGCGGGACGGCAGTTCTTC. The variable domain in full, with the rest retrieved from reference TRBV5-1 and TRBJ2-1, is KAGVTQTPRYLIKTRGQQVTLSCSPISGHRSVSWYQQTPGQGLQFLFEYFSETQRNKGNFPGRFSGRQFSNSRSEMNVSTLELGDSALYLCASSVEAGRQFFGPGTRLTVL.

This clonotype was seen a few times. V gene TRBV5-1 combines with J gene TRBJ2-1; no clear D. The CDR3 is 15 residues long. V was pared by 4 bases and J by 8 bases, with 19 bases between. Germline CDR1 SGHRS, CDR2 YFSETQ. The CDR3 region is CASSPQSTVTDEQFF. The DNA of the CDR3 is TGCGCCAGCAGCCCACAAAGCACCGTCACGGATGAGCAGTTCTTC.

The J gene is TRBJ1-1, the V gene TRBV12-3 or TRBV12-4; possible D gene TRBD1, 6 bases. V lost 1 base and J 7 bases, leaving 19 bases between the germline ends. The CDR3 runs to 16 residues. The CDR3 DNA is TGTGCCAGCAGTTTAGTTCCCGTCCCGGGGGCGGATGAAGCTTTCTTT. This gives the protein CASSLVPVPGADEAFF.

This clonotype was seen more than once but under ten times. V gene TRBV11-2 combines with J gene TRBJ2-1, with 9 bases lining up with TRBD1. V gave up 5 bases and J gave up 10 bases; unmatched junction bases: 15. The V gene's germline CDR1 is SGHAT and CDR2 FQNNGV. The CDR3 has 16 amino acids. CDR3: CASSLRGQGGGREQFF. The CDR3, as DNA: TGTGCCAGCAGCCTAAGGGGACAGGGAGGGGGGCGCGAGCAGTTCTTC.

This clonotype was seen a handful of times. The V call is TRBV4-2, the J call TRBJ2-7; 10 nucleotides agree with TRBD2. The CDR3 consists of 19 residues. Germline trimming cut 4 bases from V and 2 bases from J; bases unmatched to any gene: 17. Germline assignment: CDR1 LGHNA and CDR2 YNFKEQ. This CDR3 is CASSPTGLAGEIPPYEQYF. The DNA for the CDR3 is TGTGCCAGCAGCCCAACGGGGCTAGCGGGAGAAATTCCCCCCTACGAGCAGTACTTC.

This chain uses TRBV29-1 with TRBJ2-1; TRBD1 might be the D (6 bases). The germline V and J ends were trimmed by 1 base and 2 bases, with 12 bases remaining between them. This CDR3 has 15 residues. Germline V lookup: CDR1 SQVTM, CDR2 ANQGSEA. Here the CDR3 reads CSVEGGQVTYNEQFF. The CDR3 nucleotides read TGCAGCGTTGAAGGGGGGCAGGTGACCTACAATGAGCAGTTCTTC.

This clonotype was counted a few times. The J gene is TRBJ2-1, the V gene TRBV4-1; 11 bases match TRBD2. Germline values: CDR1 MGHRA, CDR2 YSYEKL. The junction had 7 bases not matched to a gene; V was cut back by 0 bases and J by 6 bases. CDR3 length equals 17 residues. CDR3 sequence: CASSQDPTGTSGNEQFF. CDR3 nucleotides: TGCGCCAGCAGCCAAGACCCAACAGGGACTAGCGGCAATGAGCAGTTCTTC.

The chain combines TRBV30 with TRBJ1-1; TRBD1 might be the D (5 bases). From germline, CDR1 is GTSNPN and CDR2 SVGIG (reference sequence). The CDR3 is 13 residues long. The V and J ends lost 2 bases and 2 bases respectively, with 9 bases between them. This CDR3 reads CAWSFDRNTEAFF. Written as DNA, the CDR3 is TGTGCCTGGAGTTTCGACAGAAACACTGAAGCTTTCTTT.

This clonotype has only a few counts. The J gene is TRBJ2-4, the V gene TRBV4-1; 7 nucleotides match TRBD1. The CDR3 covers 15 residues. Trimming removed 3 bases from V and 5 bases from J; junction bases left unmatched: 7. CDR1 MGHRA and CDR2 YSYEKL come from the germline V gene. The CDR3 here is CASSHGRQGENIQYF. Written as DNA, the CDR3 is TGCGCCAGCAGCCACGGTAGACAGGGAGAAAACATTCAGTACTTC.

The CDR3 coding sequence is TGTGCCAGCAGCTTGCGGCTAGCGGGAACTATAGCCAAAAACATTCAGTACTTC. This gives the protein CASSLRLAGTIAKNIQYF. The rearrangement links TRBV5-6 to TRBJ2-4, with TRBD2 identical over 9 bases. The V segment lost 1 base and the J segment 0 bases; nucleotides outside the gene matches: 8. Germline loops: CDR1 SGHDT, CDR2 YYEEEE. The CDR3 loop spans 18 amino acids.